This T cell receptor beta chain stems from a study of technical replicates of blood from several donors. Generated by immunoSEQ multiplex PCR, the TCRdb table keeps only in-frame clones and is missing some. This table has approximately 70,000 clones, 91% appearing once. The sample comprised T cells isolated from PBMCs. The clonotype comes from a human donor in good health. Some clones in this sample may be carry-over from other donors' samples.

The CDR3 sequence is CASSLYPTNQPQHF. The CDR3 DNA follows: TGTGCCAGCAGCTTGTATCCTACTAATCAGCCCCAGCATTTT. This chain connects TRBV5-8 to TRBJ1-5; D unclear. This CDR3 is 14 amino acids long. Trimming stripped 1 base from V and 4 bases from J, with 9 bases between. Germline CDR1 and CDR2: SGHTS and YDEGEE.